This is a list of T cell receptor beta chains from one sample in a study of OX40 agonist ivuxolimab in advanced cancers. The method was immunoSEQ multiplex PCR; TCRdb's version includes in-frame clones alone and lacks a portion of them. The sample carries some 64,000 clones, 87% recorded once. Here the sequenced sample was CD4+ or CD8+ T cells sorted from blood, taken in a trial of the OX40 agonist ivuxolimab. These receptors came from an adult with an advanced solid tumor such as melanoma, head and neck, liver or kidney cancer. Each CDR3 is given with its conserved first and last residue. The D gene is left open where the match is weak. Not all rows give a size; the values are once, few, many and, for expanded clones, a class.

abundance	d_gene	v_gene	j_gene	CDR3aa	CDR3nt
-	-	TRBV18	TRBJ1-1	CASSPTGEAFF	TGTGCCAGCTCACCAACGGGTGAAGCTTTCTTT
-	TRBD1	TRBV27	TRBJ2-7	CASSLTGFDYEQYF	TGTGCCAGCAGTTTGACAGGGTTCGACTACGAGCAGTACTTC
-	-	TRBV7-8	TRBJ1-1	CASSLTSDTEAFF	TGTGCCAGCAGCTTAACTTCGGACACTGAAGCTTTCTTT
-	-	TRBV5-1	TRBJ2-7	CASSLPETYEQYF	TGCGCCAGCAGCTTGCCGGAAACCTACGAGCAGTACTTC
-	-	TRBV6-5	TRBJ2-7	CASSKLQGYEQYF	TGTGCCAGCAGTAAATTACAGGGCTACGAGCAGTACTTC
-	-	TRBV18	TRBJ2-2	CASSPSGQDNTGELFF	TGTGCCAGCTCACCGTCGGGACAAGATAACACCGGGGAGCTGTTTTTT
-	TRBD1	TRBV6-5	TRBJ2-5	CASSYSTGEQETQYF	TGTGCCAGCAGTTACTCTACAGGGGAACAAGAGACCCAGTACTTC
-	TRBD1	TRBV7-6	TRBJ2-3	CASSVQGAGTDTQYF	TGTGCCAGCAGTGTACAGGGGGCTGGCACAGATACGCAGTATTTT
once	-	TRBV7-3	TRBJ2-5	CASSLSNQETQYF	TGTGCCAGCAGCTTATCCAACCAAGAGACCCAGTACTTC
-	TRBD1	TRBV5-1	TRBJ1-2	CASSPLTGGYGYTF	TGCGCCAGCAGCCCCTTGACAGGGGGCTATGGCTACACCTTC
-	-	TRBV30	TRBJ2-7	CAWNRLDLYEQYF	TGTGCCTGGAACCGCCTGGACCTATACGAGCAGTACTTC
-	-	TRBV18	TRBJ1-5	CASSTSSNQPQHF	TGTGCCAGCTCAACGTCTAGCAATCAGCCCCAGCATTTT
-	-	TRBV12-5	TRBJ1-2	CASGLGNREPYGYTF	TGTGCTAGTGGTTTGGGTAACAGGGAGCCTTATGGCTACACCTTC
-	-	TRBV7-2	TRBJ2-1	CASSWRGGTDNEQFF	TGTGCCAGCAGCTGGAGGGGGGGGACCGACAATGAGCAGTTCTTC
-	TRBD2	TRBV11-2	TRBJ2-1	CASSLGLADGNEQFF	TGTGCCAGCAGCTTAGGGCTAGCGGATGGAAATGAGCAGTTCTTC
-	TRBD1	TRBV19	TRBJ1-2	CASNKGQGLGGYGYTF	TGTGCCAGTAATAAGGGACAGGGGCTTGGTGGCTATGGCTACACCTTC
-	-	TRBV19	TRBJ2-4	CASRDQVLNIQYF	TGTGCCAGTAGGGATCAAGTGCTCAACATTCAGTACTTC
-	-	TRBV5-1	TRBJ1-3	CASSLEGRSGNTIYF	TGCGCCAGCAGCTTGGAGGGCCGCTCTGGAAACACCATATATTTT
-	-	TRBV27	TRBJ2-2	CASSTRPNTGELFF	TGTGCCAGCAGTACTAGGCCGAACACCGGGGAGCTGTTTTTT
once	-	TRBV19	TRBJ2-7	CASSRRVDSYEQYF	TGTGCCAGTAGTAGGCGGGTTGACTCCTACGAGCAGTACTTC
-	-	TRBV9	TRBJ2-2	CASSVVTGELFF	TGTGCCAGCAGCGTAGTCACCGGGGAGCTGTTTTTT
-	-	TRBV5-6	TRBJ2-3	CASSKGVGGTDTQYF	TGTGCCAGCAGCAAGGGGGTCGGGGGCACAGATACGCAGTATTTT
-	-	TRBV6-5	TRBJ2-7	CASRFTIGLVGEQYF	TGTGCCAGCAGATTTACAATAGGGTTAGTAGGCGAGCAGTACTTC
-	TRBD1	TRBV5-1	TRBJ2-7	CASSFTPQGAGYEQYF	TGCGCCAGCAGCTTCACGCCCCAGGGGGCCGGGTACGAGCAGTACTTC
once	-	TRBV6-6	TRBJ1-2	CASSYSAGTHGYTF	TGTGCCAGCAGTTACTCGGCAGGGACTCATGGCTACACCTTC
few	-	TRBV18	TRBJ1-1	CASSPPGQNTEAFF	TGTGCCAGCTCACCACCTGGACAGAACACTGAAGCTTTCTTT
-	TRBD1	TRBV6-1	TRBJ2-7	CASSVSTGGGYEQYF	TGTGCCAGCAGCGTCTCGACAGGGGGAGGCTACGAGCAGTACTTC
-	TRBD1	TRBV6-5	TRBJ2-2	CASMGTGNTGELFF	TGTGCCAGCATGGGGACAGGGAACACCGGGGAGCTGTTTTTT
-	-	TRBV7-9	TRBJ1-1	CASSKDYGDTEAFF	TGTGCCAGCAGCAAGGACTACGGGGACACTGAAGCTTTCTTT
few	TRBD1	TRBV9	TRBJ2-7	CASSEGQGLSYEQYF	TGTGCCAGCAGCGAGGGACAGGGGCTTTCCTACGAGCAGTACTTC
few	-	TRBV18	TRBJ2-7	CASSTTDRSEQYF	TGTGCCAGCTCAACCACCGACAGGAGCGAGCAGTACTTC
-	-	TRBV30	TRBJ2-1	CAWSQSDWFF	TGTGCCTGGAGTCAGTCGGACTGGTTCTTC
-	-	TRBV18	TRBJ2-2	CASSPSTAPGELFF	TGTGCCAGCTCACCCTCCACAGCGCCCGGGGAGCTGTTTTTT
once	TRBD1	TRBV10-3	TRBJ2-1	CAISESGRTGTYNEQFF	TGTGCCATCAGTGAGTCGGGGAGGACAGGGACCTACAATGAGCAGTTCTTC
-	TRBD2	TRBV6-5	TRBJ2-1	CASRKSGRGGNEQFF	TGTGCCAGCAGGAAGAGCGGGAGAGGGGGAAATGAGCAGTTCTTC
-	TRBD1	TRBV5-4	TRBJ1-1	CASSLAGRGHTEAFF	TGTGCCAGCAGCTTGGCAGGGAGGGGGCACACTGAAGCTTTCTTT
-	-	TRBV11-1	TRBJ2-3	CASSPGDTQYF	TGTGCCAGCAGCCCCGGCGATACGCAGTATTTT
-	-	TRBV6-6	TRBJ2-5	CASRQQETQYF	TGTGCCAGCCGGCAGCAAGAGACCCAGTACTTC
-	-	TRBV5-4	TRBJ2-7	CASSLQGIGYEQYF	TGTGCCAGCAGCTTACAGGGAATTGGGTACGAGCAGTACTTC
-	-	TRBV7-2	TRBJ2-1	CASSLGYHEQFF	TGTGCCAGCAGCCTAGGCTACCATGAGCAGTTCTTC
-	-	TRBV6-5	TRBJ2-3	CASSYLRGQKKQYF	TGTGCCAGCAGTTACCTCCGTGGACAGAAGAAGCAGTATTTT
-	-	TRBV12-2	TRBJ1-1	CASRLSGTEIMNTEAFF	TGTGCAAGTCGCTTGTCTGGGACAGAAATCATGAACACTGAAGCTTTCTTT
-	-	TRBV28	TRBJ2-2	CASSPLGRGANTGELFF	TGTGCCAGCAGTCCCCTAGGGCGGGGAGCGAACACCGGGGAGCTGTTTTTT
-	-	TRBV6-6	TRBJ1-3	CASSYSGAGNTIYF	TGTGCCAGCAGTTACTCGGGGGCTGGAAACACCATATATTTT
-	TRBD2	TRBV5-4	TRBJ2-2	CASSTGGIGGELFF	TGTGCCAGCAGCACCGGGGGGATCGGCGGGGAGCTGTTTTTT
-	TRBD2	TRBV6-6	TRBJ2-7	CASGLAESYEQYF	TGTGCCAGCGGACTAGCGGAATCCTACGAGCAGTACTTC
-	TRBD2	TRBV28	TRBJ2-1	CASSSSGTSGARPFF	TGTGCCAGCAGTTCATCCGGGACTAGCGGGGCCCGGCCGTTCTTC
-	-	TRBV23-1	TRBJ2-1	CASSHPEEGYNEQFF	TGCGCCAGCAGTCACCCCGAGGAGGGCTACAATGAGCAGTTCTTC
-	-	TRBV7-8	TRBJ2-2	CASSRDGGELFF	TGTGCCAGCAGTCGAGATGGCGGGGAGCTGTTTTTT
-	-	TRBV7-3	TRBJ2-6	CASSLGQTGANVLTF	TGTGCCAGCAGCTTAGGCCAAACGGGGGCCAACGTCCTGACTTTC
-	-	TRBV7-2	TRBJ2-7	CASSLVSYEQYF	TGTGCCAGCAGCTTAGTAAGCTACGAGCAGTACTTC
-	TRBD1	TRBV18	TRBJ2-1	CASSPRGTGDNEQFF	TGTGCCAGCTCACCGAGAGGGACAGGTGATAATGAGCAGTTCTTC
-	-	TRBV4-1	TRBJ1-1	CASSQDRGYTEAFF	TGCGCCAGCAGCCAAGATAGAGGGTACACTGAAGCTTTCTTT
few	-	TRBV6-1	TRBJ1-1	CASNRGFGTEAFF	TGTGCCAGCAACCGGGGGTTCGGGACTGAAGCTTTCTTT
-	-	TRBV5-6	TRBJ2-3	CASLLGSTDTQYF	TGTGCCAGCCTCCTGGGTAGCACAGATACGCAGTATTTT
-	-	TRBV19	TRBJ2-5	CASRSGPGTQYF	TGTGCCAGTAGGTCAGGGCCCGGGACCCAGTACTTC
-	-	TRBV7-8	TRBJ2-5	CASSLRQDHQETQYF	TGTGCCAGCAGCCTGAGACAGGACCACCAAGAGACCCAGTACTTC
-	-	TRBV9	TRBJ2-7	CASSASGYGYEQYF	TGTGCCAGCAGCGCGTCGGGATACGGCTACGAGCAGTACTTC
-	-	TRBV28	TRBJ2-7	CASSTWRANYEQYF	TGTGCCAGCAGTACCTGGAGAGCAAATTACGAGCAGTACTTC